The 31 T cell receptor beta chains below were found in one sample sequenced in a study of identical twins. TCRdb passed the 5' RACE reads through MiXCR, listing each CDR3 protein once. The sample records about 500,000 distinct CDR3 sequences, 14% being singletons. Separately, the same data were catalogued under a study of yellow fever vaccine responses in identical twins.

The sample comprised CD4+ T cells sorted from blood. These receptors were obtained from a woman aged 18-29 years in good health.

The chain employs TRBV15 and TRBJ2-2, with D perhaps assigned TRBD1 or TRBD2 (5 bases each). Germline CDR1 LNHNV, CDR2 YYDKDF (reference sequence). V was pared by 1 base and J by 6 bases, with 24 bases between. There are 19 residues in the CDR3. CDR3 residues: CATSRAAPGRPGVPGELFF. In nucleotides, the CDR3 is TGTGCCACCAGCAGAGCCGCTCCGGGACGGCCTGGGGTCCCCGGGGAGCTGTTTTTT.

About this clonotype: The CDR3 does not close with the conserved phenylalanine or tryptophan, likely indicating a read error. The rearrangement links TRBV3-1 to TRBJ2-4; TRBD1 is a possible D gene (6 bases). The germline V and J ends were trimmed by 1 base and 1 base, with 11 bases remaining between them. Germline-derived CDR1 and CDR2 are LGHDT and YNNKEL (reference sequence). The CDR3 covers 16 residues. The DNA of the CDR3 is TGTGCCAGCAGCCAAGTTTTTCAGGGGGCCAAAAACATTCAGTACCTC. As protein: CASSQVFQGAKNIQYL.

This chain connects TRBV5-1 to TRBJ2-1; D is unresolved. This CDR3 has 16 residues. V was shortened by 5 bases and J by 0 bases, with 15 bases between the two germline ends. Germline assignment: CDR1 SGHRS and CDR2 YFSETQ. The CDR3 is CASSSIPTDSYNEQFF. CDR3 coding DNA: TGCGCCAGCAGTTCGATCCCTACCGACTCCTACAATGAGCAGTTCTTC.

This clonotype has ten or more counts. J is TRBJ1-1 and V is TRBV12-3 or TRBV12-4; D is possibly TRBD1 (5 bases). V dropped 8 bases and J dropped 5 bases, with 15 bases sitting between them. This CDR3 has 13 residues. The chain's CDR3 is CASRQGVWTEAFF. The CDR3 nucleotides read TGTGCCAGCCGGCAAGGGGTTTGGACTGAAGCTTTCTTT.

This clonotype was counted many times. The genes are TRBV4-1 and TRBJ2-1; TRBD2 aligns across 13 bases. With V trimmed by 3 bases and J by 5 bases, 7 bases remained unmatched. The CDR3 consists of 17 residues. Germline CDR1 reads MGHRA; CDR2 reads YSYEKL. The CDR3 loop is CASSHFGLAGENNEQFF. The CDR3 nucleotides read TGCGCCAGCAGCCACTTCGGACTAGCGGGGGAGAACAATGAGCAGTTCTTC.

The J gene is TRBJ2-2, the V gene TRBV3-1, with 9 bases that match TRBD1. Germline loops: CDR1 LGHDT, CDR2 YNNKEL (reference sequence). CDR3 length: 16 amino acids. V was clipped by 5 bases and J by 3 bases; unmatched bases: 7. CDR3 residues: CASSARTGADTGELFF. CDR3 nucleotides: TGTGCCAGCAGCGCTCGGACAGGGGCGGACACCGGGGAGCTGTTTTTT.

There are many counts of this clonotype. V gene TRBV6-1 combines with J gene TRBJ1-1; no firm D call. The V gene's germline CDR1 is MNHNS and CDR2 SASEGT. The V end lost 2 bases, the J end lost 4 bases, and 8 bases lay between the germline ends. CDR3 length: 13 residues. CDR3: CASSELGGTEAFF. CDR3 nucleotides: TGTGCCAGCAGTGAATTGGGAGGCACTGAAGCTTTCTTT.

The chain recombines TRBV12-3 or TRBV12-4 with TRBJ2-1; TRBD2 aligns across 9 bases. The CDR3 has 15 residues. V lost 2 bases, J lost 7 bases, and 6 bases stayed unmatched. CDR3 loop: CASSLHSGSRNEQFF. The CDR3 DNA reads TGTGCCAGCAGTTTACATAGCGGGAGTAGAAATGAGCAGTTCTTC.

The J gene is TRBJ1-2, the V gene TRBV9; D remains ambiguous. The CDR3 sequence is 15 residues long. V dropped 0 bases and J dropped 7 bases, with 16 bases sitting between them. Looked up from germline, CDR1 is SGDLS and CDR2 is YYNGEE. Written as DNA, the CDR3 is TGTGCCAGCAGCGTAGGTGTTAGCGGGATTTCTGGCTACACCTTC. Its translation: CASSVGVSGISGYTF.

There are many counts of this clonotype. The chain couples TRBV7-9 to TRBJ2-2; 9 bases match TRBD2. Trimming at V came to 4 bases and at J to 5 bases, leaving 5 bases not matched to a gene. The CDR3 covers 15 residues. Looked up from germline, CDR1 is SEHNR and CDR2 is FQNEAQ (reference sequence). The CDR3 DNA sequence: TGTGCCAGCAGCTCCAGCGGGGGGCGGACCGGGGAGCTGTTTTTT. This sequence encodes CASSSSGGRTGELFF.

The sample holds a few counts of this clonotype. The chain employs TRBV6-1 and TRBJ2-6; TRBD1 is a possible D gene (6 bases). The V end was cut by 6 bases, the J end by 0 bases, with 15 bases between. Germline V lookup: CDR1 MNHNS, CDR2 SASEGT. This CDR3 has 17 residues. The CDR3 reads CASSQSYRVSGANVLTF. The CDR3 DNA is TGTGCCAGCAGCCAATCTTACAGGGTCTCTGGGGCCAACGTCCTGACTTTC.

This clonotype has more than one count but fewer than ten. The chain combines TRBV3-1 with TRBJ2-7; tentative D call: TRBD1 (5 bases). Between the trimmed V and J ends, which lost 6 bases and 1 base, there was a span of 16 bases. Germline lookup yields CDR1 LGHDT and CDR2 YNNKEL (reference sequence). CDR3 length: 15 amino acids. For the CDR3, the DNA is TGTGCCAGCAGTGGGGAAGGGGCGCGATCCTACGAGCAGTACTTC. This gives the protein CASSGEGARSYEQYF.

This sequence joins TRBV20-1 and TRBJ1-2; possibly TRBD1 for D (6 bases). The germline V and J ends were trimmed by 5 bases and 7 bases, with 11 bases remaining between them. Germline V CDR1 and CDR2: DFQATT, SNEGSKA (reference sequence). This CDR3 contains 11 residues. CDR3 in amino acids: CSARGAGGYTF. In nucleotides, the CDR3 is TGCAGTGCTCGGGGGGCCGGTGGCTACACCTTC.

This clonotype turned up a few times. The rearrangement links TRBV12-3 or TRBV12-4 to TRBJ2-7, with D perhaps matching TRBD2 (6 bases). V was pared by 6 bases and J by 3 bases, with 12 bases between. This CDR3 is built from 13 residues. Here the CDR3 DNA reads TGTGCCAGCAGCCGGGACTTAAACTACGAGCAGTACTTC. Its translation is CASSRDLNYEQYF.

The chain carries TRBV2 and TRBJ2-7, with TRBD2 matching 7 bases. This CDR3 contains 18 residues. Germline V gene sequence: CDR1 SNHLY, CDR2 FYNNEI. V gave up 11 bases and J gave up 1 base; unmatched junction bases: 23. CDR3 in DNA: TGTGCCTGCTGTTTAGCGCATGGCGGGGGAGAGAAATCCTACGAGCAGTACTTC. Translated: CACCLAHGGGEKSYEQYF.

The gene calls are TRBV12-3 or TRBV12-4 and TRBJ2-6; D unresolved. The ends were cut back, 3 bases at V and 0 bases at J, with 9 bases in the middle. The CDR3 is 16 amino acids. The CDR3 region has the DNA TGTGCCAGCAGTTTCTCCTCCAGCTCTGGGGCCAACGTCCTGACTTTC. Translation gives CASSFSSSSGANVLTF.

The chain is built from TRBV10-3 and TRBJ2-7; 9 bases align to TRBD1. Germline trimming cut 10 bases from V and 5 bases from J; bases unmatched to any gene: 12. Germline V gives CDR1 ENHRY, CDR2 SYGVKD. The CDR3 covers 14 residues. The CDR3 DNA sequence: TGTGCCACGAAGGGACAGGGAGGATGGGACGAGCAGTACTTC. It encodes CATKGQGGWDEQYF.

This clonotype was picked up a small number of times. The V and J genes are TRBV18 and TRBJ1-1; 7 bases fit TRBD1. CDR1 and CDR2 from the germline V gene are KGHSH and LQKENI. This CDR3 has 15 residues. With 4 bases clipped from V and 0 bases from J, the junction kept 5 bases outside the gene matches. DNA for the CDR3: TGTGCCAGCTCACTGGACAGGCCTTTGAACACTGAAGCTTTCTTT. Amino acids: CASSLDRPLNTEAFF.

The table lists this clonotype with a few counts. The rearrangement uses TRBV5-5 and TRBJ2-1; D might be TRBD1 (5 bases). Trimming took off 0 bases at V and 0 bases at J, with 10 bases between the two ends. CDR3 length equals 16 residues. The germline V gene encodes CDR1 SGHKS and CDR2 YYEKEE (reference sequence). The CDR3: CASSLAGPSSYNEQFF. In DNA, the CDR3 is TGTGCCAGCAGCTTGGCAGGGCCGAGCTCCTACAATGAGCAGTTCTTC.

The genes are TRBV7-9 and TRBJ1-2, with 7 positions matching TRBD1. Germline V gives CDR1 SEHNR, CDR2 FQNEAQ (reference sequence). The V and J ends lost 5 bases and 2 bases, in that order; junction bases with no gene match: 5. This CDR3 contains 14 residues. CDR3 sequence (DNA): TGTGCCAGCAGCCCGTTGGGACAGAACTATGGCTACACCTTC. Protein: CASSPLGQNYGYTF.

The chain has TRBV5-1 and TRBJ2-1; 10 nucleotides match TRBD2. The V and J ends lost 6 bases and 6 bases, in that order; junction bases with no gene match: 9. CDR1 and CDR2 (germline): SGHRS, YFSETQ. This CDR3 is 15 amino acids long. The CDR3 region is CASNTGTSDLNEQFF. The CDR3 DNA follows: TGCGCCAGCAACACCGGGACTAGCGACCTCAATGAGCAGTTCTTC.

This clonotype was recorded a few times. The chain combines TRBV20-1 with TRBJ2-3, with 8 bases aligning to TRBD1. The germline V gene encodes CDR1 DFQATT and CDR2 SNEGSKA (reference sequence). V dropped 5 bases and J dropped 10; count of bases not matched to a gene: 5. The CDR3 totals 11 residues. The CDR3 spells CSAQRQGSQYF. CDR3 nucleotide sequence: TGCAGTGCTCAACGACAGGGGTCGCAGTATTTT.

CDR3 residues: CASSQEGGGNNEQFF. The CDR3 coding sequence is TGCGCCAGCAGCCAGGAGGGGGGCGGGAACAATGAGCAGTTCTTC. The chain uses TRBV5-1 and TRBJ2-1; D is possibly TRBD1 or TRBD2 (6 bases each). The V end was cut by 4 bases, the J end by 5 bases, with 16 bases between. Germline CDR1 SGHRS, CDR2 YFSETQ. The CDR3 covers 15 residues. The full variable domain, its missing parts supplied by reference TRBV5-1 and TRBJ2-1, is KAGVTQTPRYLIKTRGQQVTLSCSPISGHRSVSWYQQTPGQGLQFLFEYFSETQRNKGNFPGRFSGRQFSNSRSEMNVSTLELGDSALYLCASSQEGGGNNEQFFGPGTRLTVL.

This chain joins TRBV10-3 and TRBJ2-7, with D unclear. The V end was cut by 7 bases, the J end by 0 bases, with 13 bases between. The CDR3 spans 14 residues. Germline V gene lookup returns CDR1 ENHRY and CDR2 SYGVKD. The CDR3 loop reads CAIKLDAGSYEQYF. DNA for the CDR3: TGTGCCATCAAGCTCGACGCTGGCTCCTACGAGCAGTACTTC.

The chain couples TRBV20-1 to TRBJ2-3; 12 bases line up with TRBD2. V shed 4 bases and J 10 bases; nucleotides not matched to a gene: 24. CDR3 length equals 19 residues. Germline lookup yields CDR1 DFQATT and CDR2 SNEGSKA (reference sequence). The CDR3 region has the DNA TGCAGTGCTACAAATCAACAGGGAAGGACTAGCGGGGTATCTATGGCGCAGTATTTT. Encoded protein: CSATNQQGRTSGVSMAQYF.

The V gene is TRBV29-1, the J gene TRBJ2-7, with 7 bases identical to TRBD1. The CDR3 spans 13 residues. Germline loops: CDR1 SQVTM, CDR2 ANQGSEA. J was trimmed by 1 base and V by 4 bases; bases with no gene match: 4. This chain's CDR3 is CSVGGQDSYEQYF. The CDR3 DNA sequence: TGCAGCGTTGGCGGACAGGATTCCTACGAGCAGTACTTC.

This clonotype has just a few counts. This sequence joins TRBV5-1 and TRBJ2-2; tentative D call: TRBD2 (6 bases). Germline-derived CDR1 and CDR2 are SGHRS and YFSETQ. Trimming stripped 4 bases from V and 3 bases from J, with 19 bases between. This CDR3 is 17 amino acids long. CDR3 coding DNA: TGCGCCAGCAGCCCACGAAAGGGGCGCGGGGACACCGGGGAGCTGTTTTTT. Its protein is CASSPRKGRGDTGELFF.

This clonotype has only a few counts. The chain recombines TRBV12-3 or TRBV12-4 with TRBJ2-2; 9 nucleotides align to TRBD1. The V segment lost 3 bases and the J segment 7 bases; nucleotides outside the gene matches: 3. The CDR3 sequence is 14 residues long. The DNA for the CDR3 is TGTGCCAGCAGTTTTGGGACAGGGAGCGGGGAGCTGTTTTTT. It translates to CASSFGTGSGELFF.

The table lists this clonotype with a few counts. The chain recombines TRBV28 with TRBJ2-2; possible D gene TRBD2, 6 bases. In germline, CDR1 is MDHEN, CDR2 SYDVKM. Deletions cut 1 base from V and 6 bases from J, with 15 bases between. The CDR3 is 16 amino acids. The CDR3 nucleotides are TGTGCCAGCAGTTTATTTCGCGGGAAGCCGGCCGGGGAGCTGTTTTTT. It yields the protein CASSLFRGKPAGELFF.

V usage is TRBV28 and J usage is TRBJ2-7; 7 bases match TRBD1. The V gene end was trimmed by 5 bases and the J gene end by 7 bases; junction bases not matched to a gene: 14. Germline V gene data show CDR1 as MDHEN and CDR2 as SYDVKM. CDR3 length equals 15 residues. The CDR3 sequence: CASSPSDRVAWEQYF. The CDR3 DNA follows: TGTGCCAGCAGTCCCTCCGACAGGGTCGCATGGGAGCAGTACTTC. Filled out from reference TRBV28 and TRBJ2-7, the complete variable domain reads DVKVTQSSRYLVKRTGEKVFLECVQDMDHENMFWYRQDPGLGLRLIYFSYDVKMKEKGDIPEGYSVSREKKERFSLILESASTNQTSMYLCASSPSDRVAWEQYFGPGTRLTVT.

This clonotype was observed a handful of times. The rearrangement uses TRBV11-2 and TRBJ1-1; possible D gene TRBD1, 6 bases. The CDR3 is 17 amino acids. Germline-derived CDR1 and CDR2 are SGHAT and FQNNGV. The V gene lost 0 bases and the J gene lost 1 base, with 15 bases spanning the gap. The CDR3 bases are TGTGCCAGCAGCTTAGACGGAACAGGGTGGCCGAACACTGAAGCTTTCTTT. It codes for CASSLDGTGWPNTEAFF.